The subject of this entry is one T cell receptor beta chain. CDR1 is SGHNT, CDR2 YYREEE, per germline (reference sequence). V was pared by 3 bases and J by 8 bases, with 8 bases of the junction left unmatched. The CDR3 consists of 15 residues. This sample was taken from a study of shared T cell receptors in the human thymus. Sequencing was performed with immunoSEQ multiplex PCR; in TCRdb, only in-frame clones are kept and a portion is missing. The sample contains hundreds of thousands of clones, 87% of which appear only once. The data were also submitted as part of a second study, on human thymus T cells. As that study records: Infants served as donors; they were healthy and Finnish and were having corrective surgery for congenital heart defects. Resections were taken during corrective heart surgery, and the thymus tissue came from these. It looked as if thymic and blood repertoires used V and J genes in a biased way. Related work showed strongly overlapping thymic repertoires across unrelated individuals.

Input material: thymocytes. This rearrangement joins TRBV5-4 to TRBJ1-6; TRBD1 agrees at 7 bases. The sequence was collected from a boy under two years old with a congenital heart defect. CDR3 amino acids: CASSSWGQSYSPLHF. In DNA form, the CDR3 reads TGTGCCAGCAGCTCCTGGGGACAGAGCTATTCACCCCTCCACTTT.